The count of the clone carrying this T cell receptor beta chain is one. The CDR3 extends over 13 amino acids. Trimming stripped 3 bases from V and 0 bases from J, with 5 bases between. Germline assignment: CDR1 LGHDT and CDR2 YNNKEL (reference sequence). The data stem from a study of Ad26.COV2.S vaccination and SARS-CoV-2 variants. On the study more broadly: COV1001, an Ad26.COV2.S trial, supplied this vaccine-arm donor. The vaccine Ad26.COV2.S was put into the muscle once, or twice with 56 days between.

Using immunoSEQ multiplex PCR, the repertoire was profiled, and TCRdb retains in-frame clones only, with some absent. The table includes around 300,000 clones, 85% to 90% detected once. Treatment meaning: about 20 received Ad26.COV2.S at low or high dose, single or two shots; roughly 5 received placebo; per-sample allocation not given. Specimens were obtained on day 63 following the first vaccine or placebo injection. Donation was by an adult aged 18-55 years who was in Boston. Sequences were derived from peripheral blood, sampled in a trial of Ad26.COV2.S vaccine versus placebo. This receptor was obtained from a person between 18 and 65 years old who received the Ad26.COV2.S COVID-19 vaccine or a placebo. The chain has TRBV3-1 (or the pseudogene TRBV3-2) and TRBJ1-2; no firm D call. CDR3 sequence reads: CASSHSTNYGYTF. The CDR3 nucleotides read TGTGCCAGCAGCCACTCCACTAACTATGGCTACACCTTC.